The rows below give T cell receptor beta chains drawn from one sample of a study of cytomegalovirus exposure and HLA in healthy donors. Sequencing used immunoSEQ multiplex PCR; TCRdb keeps in-frame clones, though not all of them. The sample yields some 65,000 clones, about 96% seen once. Material for sequencing was PBMCs. Every receptor here comes from a young man in good health and CMV-seronegative. Each CDR3 is given with its conserved first and last residue. D genes are given only for firm matches. Only part of the rows carry a size: once, few, many, or a class if the clone is expanded.

d_gene,j_gene,v_gene,abundance,CDR3nt,CDR3aa
TRBD1,TRBJ1-5,TRBV10-1,.,TGCGCCAGCAGTGAGTCTTGTCAGACAGGGTCCGGTCAGCCCCAGCATTTT,CASSESCQTGSGQPQHF
TRBD1,TRBJ1-6,TRBV10-3,.,TGTGCCACATCCCGTGACAGGGATGGCAATTCACCCCTCCACTTT,CATSRDRDGNSPLHF
TRBD1,TRBJ1-2,TRBV5-8,once,TGTGCCAGCAGCCCAAGGACAGGGAACGCTAACTATGGCTACACCTTC,CASSPRTGNANYGYTF
TRBD1,TRBJ2-7,TRBV7-8,.,TGTGCCAGCAGCCTTACGACAGGGGAGGAGGAGCAGTACTTC,CASSLTTGEEEQYF
.,TRBJ1-4,TRBV2,.,TGTGCCAGCAGACTTGACAGGCGACTGTTTTTT,CASRLDRRLFF
TRBD2,TRBJ2-7,TRBV28,once,TGTGCCAGCAGCTCCGGGACTAGCGGCTACGAGCAGTACTTC,CASSSGTSGYEQYF
.,TRBJ1-3,TRBV7-6,.,TGTGCCAGCAGCCACCAGGGCCTCTCTGGAAACACCATATATTTT,CASSHQGLSGNTIYF
.,TRBJ1-5,TRBV19,.,TGTGCCAGTAGTATAGGGGCTCAGCCCCAGCATTTT,CASSIGAQPQHF
TRBD1,TRBJ1-1,TRBV10-3,.,TGTGCCATCAGTGAGACAGGGGGCTCTGAAGCTTTCTTT,CAISETGGSEAFF
.,TRBJ1-1,TRBV4-1,.,TGCGCCAGCAGCCACAGGGTCGAGACTGAAGCTTTCTTT,CASSHRVETEAFF
TRBD1,TRBJ1-1,TRBV30,.,TGTGCCTGGAGCGGACAGGGGAACACTGAAGCTTTCTTT,CAWSGQGNTEAFF
TRBD1,TRBJ2-5,TRBV4-1,.,TGCGCCAGCAGCCAAGATGGGACAGGGCCTCAAGAGACCCAGTACTTC,CASSQDGTGPQETQYF
TRBD2,TRBJ2-1,TRBV5-4,.,TGTGCCAGCAGCTTGCTGTTGGCTAGCGGGAGCGGTTGGGATGAGCAGTTCTTC,CASSLLLASGSGWDEQFF
.,TRBJ1-1,TRBV7-8,once,TGTGCCAGCAGCTTACGGGAACAAACGAACACTGAAGCTTTCTTT,CASSLREQTNTEAFF
TRBD1,TRBJ1-3,TRBV28,.,TGTGCCAGCAGTACACAGGGGGCAACTGGAAACACCATATATTTT,CASSTQGATGNTIYF
.,TRBJ1-1,TRBV11-3,.,TGTGCCAGCAGCTTAGCGGCTGGGAGGGTCAACACTGAAGCTTTCTTT,CASSLAAGRVNTEAFF
.,TRBJ2-1,TRBV5-1,.,TGCGCCAGCAGCTTGGGCGGGTCTGGCTCCTACAATGAGCAGTTCTTC,CASSLGGSGSYNEQFF
.,TRBJ2-2,TRBV19,.,TGTGCCAGTAGTATTCTAGTACCGCGGGATCTGAACACCGGGGAGCTGTTTTTT,CASSILVPRDLNTGELFF
TRBD1,TRBJ1-1,TRBV14,.,TGTGCCAGCAGCCAACAGACAGGGGGCCGGAACACTGAAGCTTTCTTT,CASSQQTGGRNTEAFF
.,TRBJ1-2,TRBV29-1,.,TGCAGCGTTGTACAGGAATATGGCTACACCTTC,CSVVQEYGYTF
TRBD1,TRBJ1-6,TRBV6-6,.,TGTGCCAGCAATCCAAGACAGGGTGTTAGTTCACCCCTCCACTTT,CASNPRQGVSSPLHF
TRBD1,TRBJ1-5,TRBV5-8,.,TGTGCCAGCAGCTTACGGACAGGTAGCAATCAGCCCCAGCATTTT,CASSLRTGSNQPQHF
.,TRBJ1-2,TRBV27,.,TGTGCCAGCAGGTCCTTCTATGGCTACACCTTC,CASRSFYGYTF
TRBD1,TRBJ2-7,TRBV27,.,TGTGCCAGCAGTTTAGTTATCGGGACAGGGTTCTACGAGCAGTACTTC,CASSLVIGTGFYEQYF
TRBD2,TRBJ2-3,TRBV19,.,TGTGCCAGTAGAGGGGGGCTAGCGGGAACAGATACGCAGTATTTT,CASRGGLAGTDTQYF
.,TRBJ1-3,TRBV11-2,.,TGTGCCAGCGCTCCCGGGAGTCCTGGAAACACCATATATTTT,CASAPGSPGNTIYF
.,TRBJ1-3,TRBV18,.,TGTGCCAGCTCCGCTACAGACTCTGGAAACACCATATATTTT,CASSATDSGNTIYF
.,TRBJ1-6,TRBV2,.,TGTGCCAGCATACGGGATTCCAGCTCCTATAATTCACCCCTCCACTTT,CASIRDSSSYNSPLHF
TRBD2,TRBJ2-7,TRBV7-8,.,TGTGCCAGCAGCTCCAAAGCGGGAGGACCACTCTACGAGCAGTACTTC,CASSSKAGGPLYEQYF
TRBD2,TRBJ2-1,TRBV7-9,.,TGTGCCAGCAACCCTAGCGGAAGCTCCTACAATGAGCAGTTCTTC,CASNPSGSSYNEQFF
TRBD2,TRBJ2-1,TRBV5-4,.,TGTGCCAGCAGCAGACAAACGGGAGGGGGCTACAATGAGCAGTTCTTC,CASSRQTGGGYNEQFF
.,TRBJ2-3,TRBV5-1,.,TGCGCCAGCAGCTTGGAACAGGCAGATACGCAGTATTTT,CASSLEQADTQYF
TRBD1,TRBJ1-1,TRBV19,.,TGTGCCAGTAGCCGGGACAGACTGAACACTGAAGCTTTCTTT,CASSRDRLNTEAFF
.,TRBJ2-7,TRBV29-1,.,TGCAGCGTTGAACAGGGGAACTACGAGCAGTACTTC,CSVEQGNYEQYF
.,TRBJ1-1,TRBV2,.,TGTGCCAGCAGTGCACAGAACACTGAAGCTTTCTTT,CASSAQNTEAFF
.,TRBJ2-7,TRBV6-5,.,TGTGCCAGCAGTTACTCAGGCGGGCTAGCGACCTACGAGCAGTACTTC,CASSYSGGLATYEQYF
TRBD1,TRBJ1-1,TRBV11-2,.,TGTGCCAGCAGCGGCCCAACAGGGGGCGGCGACACTGAAGCTTTCTTT,CASSGPTGGGDTEAFF
TRBD1,TRBJ2-7,TRBV15,.,TGTGCCACCAGCAGGGAAAAGAGGACAGGTTCTTTCTACGAGCAGTACTTC,CATSREKRTGSFYEQYF
TRBD1,TRBJ2-1,TRBV6-6,.,TGTGCCAGCAGCCTGGACAGGGGCGCCTACAATGAGCAGTTCTTC,CASSLDRGAYNEQFF
TRBD2,TRBJ2-5,TRBV29-1,.,TGCAGCGTTGAAGGGGGACTAGCGGGAGCCGAGGAGGAGACCCAGTACTTC,CSVEGGLAGAEEETQYF
TRBD1,TRBJ1-1,TRBV27,.,TGTGCCAGCAGGGGACAGGGGGCAACTGAAGCTTTCTTT,CASRGQGATEAFF
TRBD1,TRBJ2-7,TRBV5-5,.,TGTGCCAGCAGCTGGACCCTAAAGACAGGGCGCCACGAGCAGTACTTC,CASSWTLKTGRHEQYF
.,TRBJ2-5,TRBV7-8,.,TGTGCCAGCAGCTTTGAGGCAGGGGTAGAGACCCAGTACTTC,CASSFEAGVETQYF
.,TRBJ1-1,TRBV5-1,.,TGCGCCAGCAGCTTGAAGGGGGACACTGAAGCTTTCTTT,CASSLKGDTEAFF
.,TRBJ1-2,TRBV10-1,.,TGCGCCATACCCACAGGGAACAGTGGCTACACCTTC,CAIPTGNSGYTF
.,TRBJ2-2,TRBV2,.,TGTGCCAGCAGTGAAGGGGGTTGGACTCGGAACACCGGGGAGCTGTTTTTT,CASSEGGWTRNTGELFF
.,TRBJ1-1,TRBV5-4,.,TGTGCCAGCAGCCCACAACCCGGGAGGGACACTGAAGCTTTCTTT,CASSPQPGRDTEAFF
.,TRBJ1-5,TRBV6-5,.,TGTGCCAGCAGCCAGGGGTATGGCAATCAGCCCCAGCATTTT,CASSQGYGNQPQHF
TRBD1,TRBJ1-6,TRBV5-3,.,TGTGCCAGAAGCAAGGCAGGGGGGAATTCACCCCTCCACTTT,CARSKAGGNSPLHF
TRBD2,TRBJ2-3,TRBV12-5,.,TGTGCTAGTGGTAACACCGGGACTAGCGGGTTGTCTAGCACAGATACGCAGTATTTT,CASGNTGTSGLSSTDTQYF
.,TRBJ1-1,TRBV28,.,TGTGCCAGCAGTTTTCCGGCAGGGGAAGCTTTCTTT,CASSFPAGEAFF
TRBD1,TRBJ2-1,TRBV13,.,TGTGCCAGCAGCTCCGCCGGGACAGGGAGCCACAATGAGCAGTTCTTC,CASSSAGTGSHNEQFF